The source of this T cell receptor beta chain is a study of blood T cell repertoires in COVID-19. The table came from immunoSEQ multiplex PCR; TCRdb's copy has only in-frame clones and leaves some out. The sample lists hundreds of thousands of clones, 86% occurring once. Germline V CDR1 and CDR2: KGHSH, LQKENI. This CDR3 has 14 amino acids. Trimming pared 3 bases from V and 7 bases from J, leaving 15 bases between. The clonotype originates from a woman between 25 and 40 years old who had recovered from COVID-19. Sequencing was performed on peripheral blood. The chain carries TRBV18 and TRBJ1-1, with D possibly matching TRBD1 (6 bases). The CDR3 region is CASSPDGGQNEAFF. The CDR3 coding sequence is TGTGCCAGCTCACCCGACGGAGGACAGAATGAAGCTTTCTTT.